The 23 T cell receptor beta chains below all came from one sample that was sequenced in a study of response to subunit inactivated influenza vaccine (dated by TCRdb to the late 2010s). The receptor library was made with RT-PCR. Instrument used: Illumina HiSeq 2500. Using fastp at Q25 and MiXCR, TCRdb reprocessed the public reads and kept productive beta chains. For every CDR3 protein sequence, its rows merge into one entry that carries the most common genes and DNA. The sample table lists 700,000 to 900,000 distinct CDR3 sequences, 21% of them with a count of one. Roughly 10% of the sample goes to the ten largest clones. The sample consisted of PBMCs from blood, taken about 5 days after vaccination. These receptors originate from a man aged 45-65 years who received an inactivated influenza vaccine. Donor details come from another sample of the same person, matched by shared clones.

The V and J genes are TRBV5-1 and TRBJ1-2, with D perhaps TRBD1 (6 bases). The CDR3 contains 13 residues. Trimming took 0 bases from V and 8 from J, leaving 11 bases between them. Germline V gives CDR1 SGHRS, CDR2 YFSETQ. The CDR3 DNA reads as TGCGCCAGCAGCTTGGCGGACAGTAGAGGCTACACCTTC. It translates to CASSLADSRGYTF.

The DNA for the CDR3 is TGTGCCAGCAGTCGGGACTTCAGCTCCTACGAGCAGTACTTC. Translation: CASSRDFSSYEQYF. The V and J genes are TRBV12-3 or TRBV12-4 and TRBJ2-7, with D maybe TRBD2 (6 bases). V was shortened by 5 bases and J by 0 bases, with 11 bases between the two germline ends. The CDR3 has 14 amino acids.

The chain carries TRBV20-1 and TRBJ2-7; D gene unclear. Trimming stripped 7 bases from V and 4 bases from J, with 11 bases between. Germline V gene data show CDR1 as DFQATT and CDR2 as SNEGSKA (reference sequence). The CDR3 has 11 amino acids. The CDR3 DNA follows: TGCAGTGTCCCCTATGGATACGAGCAGTACTTC. Its protein product is CSVPYGYEQYF.

This clonotype was seen many times. The rearrangement joins TRBV7-9 to TRBJ2-5; no reliable D call. The CDR3 runs to 14 residues. Trimming took off 5 bases at V and 0 bases at J, with 10 bases between the two ends. CDR1 and CDR2 from the germline V gene are SEHNR and FQNEAQ (reference sequence). The CDR3 coding sequence is TGTGCCAGCAGCCTCAGACGGGACCAAGAGACCCAGTACTTC. It is translated as CASSLRRDQETQYF.

This clonotype has only a few counts. The chain recombines TRBV6-2 or TRBV6-3 with TRBJ2-1; 8 bases are shared with TRBD2. Germline trimming cut 1 base from V and 9 bases from J; bases unmatched to any gene: 8. In germline, CDR1 is MNHEY, CDR2 SVGEGT. There are 15 residues in the CDR3. CDR3 sequence (DNA): TGTGCCAGCAGTTACTTGATCGGGAGGGCAGCTGAGCAGTTCTTC. Residues: CASSYLIGRAAEQFF.

V usage is TRBV3-1 and J usage is TRBJ2-2, with D tentatively TRBD2 (6 bases). Trimming removed 6 bases from V and 0 bases from J, with 11 bases in between. This CDR3 spans 15 amino acids. CDR1 and CDR2 from the germline V gene are LGHDT and YNNKEL (reference sequence). CDR3 nucleotides: TGTGCCAGCAGGTACGGGAGTTCGAACACCGGGGAGCTGTTTTTT. Protein sequence: CASRYGSSNTGELFF.

This clonotype was counted between two and nine times. The chain recombines TRBV7-2 with TRBJ2-5; possibly TRBD1 or TRBD2 for D (5 bases each). This CDR3 has 15 amino acids. The germline gives CDR1 SGHTA, CDR2 FQGNSA. V lost 5 bases to trimming and J lost 5 bases, with 18 bases between them. In nucleotides, the CDR3 is TGTGCCAGCAGCCCATCCCGGGACCAAGCGGAGACCCAGTACTTC. Encoded protein: CASSPSRDQAETQYF.

A word on this clonotype: A clone one base away is much larger, so this may be a read error. The V call is TRBV6-6, the J call TRBJ2-5; D not certain. CDR3 size: 12 residues. V lost 2 bases, J lost 3 bases, and 4 bases lay in between. Germline-derived CDR1 and CDR2 are MNHNY and SVGAGI (reference sequence). The CDR3 DNA sequence: TGTGCCAGCAGTTACGCCAAAGAGACCCAGTACTTC. Protein product: CASSYAKETQYF.

In its sample, this clonotype was seen a few times. The chain is built from TRBV29-1 and TRBJ2-7, with TRBD1 as a possible D gene (5 bases). V gave up 2 bases and J gave up 2 bases, with 10 bases separating them. The CDR3 is made up of 13 amino acids. From germline, CDR1 is SQVTM and CDR2 ANQGSEA. CDR3 DNA: TGCAGCGTTGAAACCACAGGAACCTACGAGCAGTACTTC. Translation: CSVETTGTYEQYF.

This clonotype has more than one count but fewer than ten. This chain uses TRBV7-2 with TRBJ2-1; D unclear. Trimming shortened V by 5 bases and J by 1 base, and 15 bases separated the two germline ends. Germline assignment: CDR1 SGHTA and CDR2 FQGNSA. This CDR3 is built from 16 residues. This CDR3 reads CASSPLGGVSYNEQFF. The CDR3 nucleotides read TGTGCCAGCAGCCCCCTGGGCGGCGTTTCCTACAATGAGCAGTTCTTC.

The chain is built from TRBV30 and TRBJ1-2; D ambiguous. The CDR3 loop spans 13 amino acids. Trimming left V 2 bases short and J 4 bases short, with 11 bases between. Germline loops: CDR1 GTSNPN, CDR2 SVGIG (reference sequence). The CDR3 here is CAWSRGLGYGYTF. The CDR3 bases are TGTGCCTGGAGTAGAGGGCTTGGCTATGGCTACACCTTC.

This clonotype was observed at least ten times. In DNA form, the CDR3 reads TGTGCCAGCAGCCCAGGCGGAGGGAGCTCTGGGGCCAACGTCCTGACTTTC. Protein sequence: CASSPGGGSSGANVLTF. The V and J genes are TRBV7-2 and TRBJ2-6; D perhaps matches TRBD2 (6 bases). Trimming removed 5 bases at V and 0 bases at J, with 14 bases between. Germline CDR1 is SGHTA and CDR2 is FQGNSA. The CDR3 covers 17 residues.

V is TRBV4-3 and J is TRBJ1-1; no definite D call. Germline CDR1 LGHNA, CDR2 YSLEER. The CDR3 length is 13 residues. V lost 7 bases, J lost 3 bases, and 12 bases lay in between. CDR3 protein: CASTLDRDTEAFF. CDR3 sequence (DNA): TGCGCCAGCACCCTGGACCGGGACACTGAAGCTTTCTTT.

This clonotype has only a few counts. The V call is TRBV27, the J call TRBJ2-1; weak D call: TRBD2 (5 bases). There are 18 residues in the CDR3. The V end was cut by 1 base, the J end by 4 bases, with 20 bases between. The V gene's germline CDR1 is MNHEY and CDR2 SMNVEV (reference sequence). The CDR3 here is CASSLLRGPTSFYNEQFF. CDR3 bases: TGTGCCAGCAGTTTATTACGCGGGCCAACCTCCTTTTACAATGAGCAGTTCTTC.

This clonotype was observed a few times. V usage is TRBV7-9 and J usage is TRBJ2-1, with 7 bases aligning to TRBD2. J lost 0 bases, V lost 5 bases, and 10 bases had no gene match. Germline CDR1 is SEHNR and CDR2 is FQNEAQ (reference sequence). The CDR3 extends over 17 amino acids. The CDR3 DNA reads TGTGCCAGCAGCCCGAGGGAGGGGACGAGCTCCTACAATGAGCAGTTCTTC. This codes for CASSPREGTSSYNEQFF.

J is TRBJ2-2 and V is TRBV9; 13 bases are a match to TRBD2. Germline CDR1 SGDLS, CDR2 YYNGEE. This CDR3 is 21 amino acids long. After removal of 4 bases from V and 1 base from J, the junction contained 16 bases not matched to a gene. The CDR3 DNA follows: TGTGCCAGCAGCCCCCTGGTCCCGGGACTAGCGGGAAGGCGGAACACCGGGGAGCTGTTTTTT. Translating gives CASSPLVPGLAGRRNTGELFF. Using reference TRBV9 and TRBJ2-2 for the parts outside the CDR3, the full variable domain is DSGVTQTPKHLITATGQRVTLRCSPRSGDLSVYWYQQSLDQGLQFLIQYYNGEERAKGNILERFSAQQFPDLHSELNLSSLELGDSALYFCASSPLVPGLAGRRNTGELFFGEGSRLTVL.

This chain connects TRBV7-9 to TRBJ2-6; no definite D call. V lost 2 bases and J 0 bases, leaving 5 bases between the germline ends. CDR3 length equals 15 residues. CDR1 and CDR2 from the germline V gene are SEHNR and FQNEAQ (reference sequence). The chain's CDR3 is CASSLLISGANVLTF. The CDR3 DNA reads as TGTGCCAGCAGCTTACTGATCTCTGGGGCCAACGTCCTGACTTTC.

The rearrangement joins TRBV5-1 to TRBJ1-3, with D perhaps matching TRBD1 (5 bases). The V end was cut by 0 bases, the J end by 3 bases, with 13 bases between. This CDR3 is built from 16 residues. Germline CDR1 and CDR2: SGHRS and YFSETQ. The CDR3 here is CASSLGVLGLGNTIYF. In DNA form, the CDR3 reads TGCGCCAGCAGCTTGGGCGTTTTGGGACTTGGAAACACCATATATTTT.

This clonotype was observed a few times. The rearrangement joins TRBV29-1 to TRBJ2-2; D remains unclear. V was shortened by 7 bases and J by 1 base, with 13 bases between the two germline ends. This CDR3 contains 14 residues. Looked up from germline, CDR1 is SQVTM and CDR2 is ANQGSEA. The CDR3 coding sequence is TGCAGCGCGGACGGAAAGGGGAACACCGGGGAGCTGTTTTTT. Translated, it gives CSADGKGNTGELFF.

The V call is TRBV20-1, the J call TRBJ2-2, with 12 bases that match TRBD2. After removal of 6 bases from V and 3 bases from J, the junction contained 8 bases not matched to a gene. The CDR3 runs to 16 residues. Germline V CDR1 and CDR2: DFQATT, SNEGSKA (reference sequence). The CDR3, as DNA: TGCAGTGCCCGAGCCACTAGCGGGAGGTACACCGGGGAGCTGTTTTTT. It translates to CSARATSGRYTGELFF.

This clonotype showed up many times. V usage is TRBV7-9 and J usage is TRBJ1-6; the match to TRBD1 covers 8 bases. In germline, CDR1 is SEHNR, CDR2 FQNEAQ (reference sequence). Germline trimming cut 5 bases from V and 9 bases from J; bases unmatched to any gene: 3. The CDR3 is 13 residues long. CDR3 amino acids: CASSPDRGSPLHF. The CDR3 region has the DNA TGTGCCAGCAGCCCCGACAGGGGTTCACCCCTCCACTTT.

This clonotype was seen more than once but under ten times. V gene TRBV5-6 combines with J gene TRBJ2-1; D is unresolved. Germline CDR1 SGHDT, CDR2 YYEEEE. Trimming stripped 2 bases from V and 9 bases from J, with 9 bases between. The CDR3 is 12 residues long. This chain's CDR3 is CASSFWSREQFF. The DNA for the CDR3 is TGTGCCAGCAGCTTCTGGTCCCGTGAGCAGTTCTTC. The variable domain in full, completed from reference TRBV5-6 and TRBJ2-1, reads DAGVTQSPTHLIKTRGQQVTLRCSPKSGHDTVSWYQQALGQGPQFIFQYYEEEERQRGNFPDRFSGHQFPNYSSELNVNALLLGDSALYLCASSFWSREQFFGPGTRLTVL.

In its sample, this clonotype was seen a few times. This sequence joins TRBV5-1 and TRBJ2-3; 8 bases align to TRBD2. Germline CDR1 is SGHRS and CDR2 is YFSETQ. Losses at the gene ends were 0 bases for V and 2 bases for J; bases not matched to a gene: 8. This CDR3 spans 17 amino acids. CDR3 amino acids: CASSLAASGYNTDTQYF. The CDR3 DNA is TGCGCCAGCAGCTTGGCCGCTAGCGGGTACAACACAGATACGCAGTATTTT.